The present entry profiles one TCR beta chain with its context. As yet, its antigen is unknown. Clones were read by immunoSEQ multiplex PCR, and TCRdb kept only the in-frame ones, dropping some. The profile shows about 93,000 clones, roughly 78% of them singletons. The data were obtained in a study of PD-1 blockade in classical Hodgkin lymphoma. Study-wide results and limits: At C4D1, TCR diversity had climbed significantly for CD4+ cells, though not for CD8+ cells.

Germline V CDR1 and CDR2: SGHRS, YFSETQ. The V gene lost 0 bases and the J gene lost 7 bases, with 13 bases spanning the gap. This CDR3 has 15 amino acids. The time point is: cycle 4 day 1 (C4D1), after 6 weeks of nivolumab. There was relapse after autologous stem cell transplantation in every patient, and there was variation in brentuximab vedotin exposure. The specimen comprised peripheral blood mononuclear cells (PBMCs), sampled before the fourth cycle of nivolumab. The V and J genes are TRBV5-1 and TRBJ2-2; a possible D gene is TRBD1 (6 bases). The TCR originated in a human donor with classical Hodgkin lymphoma. In DNA, the CDR3 is TGCGCCAGCAGCTTGGCGGCAGGGGACGGCGGGGAGCTGTTTTTT. Its translation: CASSLAAGDGGELFF.